Listed here is a single T cell receptor beta chain. Its antigen remains unknown. Whereas donors were nominally healthy upon sampling, unrecorded immune exposures were probable. The CDR3 consists of 12 residues. Deletions cut 4 bases from V and 4 bases from J, with 7 bases between. The germline gives CDR1 SGHTS, CDR2 YDEGEE. Primers: 60 Vbeta forward and 13 Jbeta reverse. Produced via immunoSEQ multiplex PCR; TCRdb's table is partial and in-frame only. The repertoire holds more than 95,000 clones, with 60% to 85% as singletons. This specimen belongs to a study of cytomegalovirus exposure and HLA in healthy donors. Study-wide findings and caveats: In a later analysis, most CMV-associated TCR beta chains appeared HLA-restricted. TCR beta chains associated with HLA were, in a later analysis, more clonally expanded than equally common others.

This TCR was sampled from a man aged 45 to 65 in good health and CMV-seropositive. The sequenced sample was PBMCs. The chain uses TRBV5-8 and TRBJ2-3; tentatively, D is TRBD2 (6 bases). CDR3 sequence reads: CASSRRADTQYF. The CDR3 DNA reads TGTGCCAGCAGCCGGAGGGCAGATACGCAGTATTTT.